These 25 T cell receptor beta chains share one sample of origin, sequenced in a study of neurological immune-mediated disorders. TCRdb re-analysed the 5' RACE reads in MiXCR, keeping a single row per CDR3 protein. The sample lists roughly 100,000 distinct CDR3 sequences; roughly a tenth were seen once. Time point specified: longitudinal time-point 3. Sequencing was done on a sample of PBMCs. These TCRs come from a female donor with HTLV-1-associated myelopathy (HAM/TSP).

The chain combines TRBV5-1 with TRBJ2-5; 10 bases line up with TRBD1. CDR1 and CDR2 (germline): SGHRS, YFSETQ. The V segment lost 3 bases and the J segment 6 bases; nucleotides outside the gene matches: 11. This CDR3 contains 16 residues. The CDR3 sequence: CASSSTGTGDSQTQYF. In nucleotides, the CDR3 is TGCGCCAGCAGCTCCACCGGGACAGGGGACTCACAGACCCAGTACTTC.

This clonotype was seen ten or more times. The V gene is TRBV6-5, the J gene TRBJ2-7; TRBD1 is a possible D gene (6 bases). The CDR3 totals 14 residues. Trimming pared 5 bases from V and 0 bases from J, leaving 11 bases between. The germline V gene encodes CDR1 MNHEY and CDR2 SVGAGI. The CDR3 loop is CASSDTGRSYEQYF. As DNA, the CDR3 is TGTGCCAGCAGTGACACAGGGCGCTCCTACGAGCAGTACTTC.

This clonotype was seen at least ten times. The rearrangement links TRBV9 to TRBJ2-2; D uncertain. The germline gives CDR1 SGDLS, CDR2 YYNGEE. Trimming stripped 4 bases from V and 1 base from J, with 8 bases between. CDR3 size: 14 residues. CDR3 sequence (DNA): TGTGCCAGCAGCCCATCGATGAACACCGGGGAGCTGTTTTTT. Its protein product is CASSPSMNTGELFF.

This clonotype has at least ten counts. This chain joins TRBV6-6 and TRBJ2-6; D is possibly TRBD2 (6 bases). The CDR3 covers 17 residues. Germline CDR1 MNHNY, CDR2 SVGAGI (reference sequence). V lost 6 bases, J lost 2 bases, and 17 bases lay in between. The CDR3 nucleotides read TGTGCCAGCAGGGAGGGCAGGGTTGGTACTGGGGCCAACGTCCTGACTTTC. Translated: CASREGRVGTGANVLTF.

This clonotype was seen a few times. The V call is TRBV5-1, the J call TRBJ2-1; D may be TRBD2 (5 bases). Germline values: CDR1 SGHRS, CDR2 YFSETQ. Trimming pared 4 bases from V and 7 bases from J, leaving 6 bases between. The CDR3 sequence is 11 residues long. CDR3 DNA: TGCGCCAGCAGCCAGCGGAATGAGCAGTTCTTC. Its translation: CASSQRNEQFF.

This clonotype was recorded many times. J is TRBJ2-2 and V is TRBV24-1; tentative D call: TRBD1 (6 bases). V lost 1 base and J 0 bases, leaving 8 bases between the germline ends. Germline V CDR1 and CDR2: KGHDR, SFDVKD. The CDR3 runs 16 residues. This chain's CDR3 is CATSDFPGANTGELFF. CDR3 DNA: TGTGCCACCAGTGATTTTCCAGGGGCGAACACCGGGGAGCTGTTTTTT.

There are a few counts of this clonotype. The CDR3 spells CSARDQGGDTQYF. The CDR3 nucleotides are TGCAGTGCTAGAGATCAGGGAGGAGATACGCAGTATTTT. This chain connects TRBV20-1 to TRBJ2-3; D possibly corresponds to TRBD2 (6 bases). The CDR3 length is 13 residues. The germline V gene encodes CDR1 DFQATT and CDR2 SNEGSKA (reference sequence). The V end was cut by 0 bases, the J end by 5 bases, with 9 bases between.

Ten or more counts support this clonotype. The chain joins TRBV20-1 to TRBJ1-6; D gene unclear. Germline V gives CDR1 DFQATT, CDR2 SNEGSKA (reference sequence). Trimming pared 2 bases from V and 9 bases from J, leaving 11 bases between. The CDR3 runs 13 residues. CDR3 DNA sequence: TGCAGTGCTAGATTGGGCTTGAGTTCACCCCTCCACTTT. Its translation is CSARLGLSSPLHF.

This clonotype appeared many times. The chain joins TRBV20-1 to TRBJ2-1; 15 bases line up with TRBD2. CDR1 is DFQATT and CDR2 is SNEGSKA in the germline V gene (reference sequence). The CDR3 sequence is 16 residues long. Trimming took 5 bases from V and 5 from J; bases not matched to a gene: 7. The CDR3 DNA reads as TGCAGTGCTTTCTCCGGGACTAGCGGGGGGAACAATGAGCAGTTCTTC. It translates to CSAFSGTSGGNNEQFF.

This clonotype was recorded many times. The chain combines TRBV12-3 or TRBV12-4 with TRBJ1-6; no firm D call. This CDR3 is built from 16 residues. The V end lost 1 base, the J end lost 0 bases, and 7 bases lay between the germline ends. CDR3 residues: CASSLDRSSYNSPLHF. In nucleotides, the CDR3 is TGTGCCAGCAGTTTAGATCGGAGCTCCTATAATTCACCCCTCCACTTT.

This clonotype was counted many times. The V gene is TRBV4-1, the J gene TRBJ2-5; 10 bases map to TRBD1. J was trimmed by 5 bases and V by 3 bases; bases with no gene match: 6. The CDR3 consists of 15 residues. Germline-derived CDR1 and CDR2 are MGHRA and YSYEKL. The CDR3 loop reads CASSQADRGPETQYF. The CDR3 region has the DNA TGCGCCAGCAGCCAGGCCGACAGGGGGCCGGAGACCCAGTACTTC.

This clonotype is categorized as medium-sized. The chain uses TRBV7-9 and TRBJ2-3; D ambiguous. V lost 1 base, J lost 3 bases, and 5 bases lay in between. The length of the CDR3 is 13 residues. Per germline, CDR1 SEHNR and CDR2 FQNEAQ (reference sequence). This chain's CDR3 is CASSLVRTDTQYF. The CDR3 region has the DNA TGTGCCAGCAGCTTAGTTCGGACAGATACGCAGTATTTT.

The chain is built from TRBV28 and TRBJ2-1; 10 nucleotides align to TRBD1. The V segment lost 4 bases and the J segment 7 bases; nucleotides outside the gene matches: 10. CDR3 size: 16 residues. Germline loops: CDR1 MDHEN, CDR2 SYDVKM. CDR3 nucleotide sequence: TGTGCCAGCAGTTCACCGGGGGACAGGGGATGGAATGAGCAGTTCTTC. The encoded protein is CASSSPGDRGWNEQFF.

This clonotype has a count of ten or more. The rearrangement uses TRBV5-1 and TRBJ2-7; D unresolved. The germline V gene encodes CDR1 SGHRS and CDR2 YFSETQ. The CDR3 consists of 13 residues. V gave up 1 base and J gave up 7 bases, with 12 bases separating them. The CDR3 DNA reads TGCGCCAGCAGCTTGTCCGGCTTGAGTGAGCAGTACTTC. Its protein is CASSLSGLSEQYF. The whole variable domain, filled in from reference TRBV5-1 and TRBJ2-7, reads KAGVTQTPRYLIKTRGQQVTLSCSPISGHRSVSWYQQTPGQGLQFLFEYFSETQRNKGNFPGRFSGRQFSNSRSEMNVSTLELGDSALYLCASSLSGLSEQYFGPGTRLTVT.

This clonotype was seen at least ten times. This chain connects TRBV14 to TRBJ2-7; 8 positions match TRBD1. With 2 bases clipped from V and 3 bases from J, the junction kept 12 bases outside the gene matches. This CDR3 is built from 17 residues. In germline, CDR1 is SGHDN, CDR2 FVKESK. The CDR3 sequence is CASSQRGRGRWDYEQYF. CDR3 in DNA: TGTGCCAGCAGCCAAAGGGGCAGGGGGCGATGGGACTACGAGCAGTACTTC.

This clonotype was recorded at least ten times. The gene calls are TRBV12-3 or TRBV12-4 and TRBJ2-7; D not resolved. Trimming shortened V by 0 bases and J by 3 bases, and 9 bases separated the two germline ends. CDR3 length: 14 residues. The CDR3 region is CASSLAHPGYEQYF. DNA for the CDR3: TGTGCCAGCAGTTTAGCGCATCCCGGCTACGAGCAGTACTTC.

This clonotype was observed at least ten times. The chain couples TRBV5-1 to TRBJ2-2; D might be TRBD1 or TRBD2, each matching 5 bases. This CDR3 region has 15 residues. The V end was cut by 1 base, the J end by 3 bases, with 10 bases between. Per germline, CDR1 SGHRS and CDR2 YFSETQ. In DNA form, the CDR3 reads TGCGCCAGCAGCTTGTCCGGGGCGCACACCGGGGAGCTGTTTTTT. Translation gives CASSLSGAHTGELFF.

This clonotype has ten or more counts. The rearrangement uses TRBV28 and TRBJ1-2; maybe TRBD1 (6 bases). The germline V gene encodes CDR1 MDHEN and CDR2 SYDVKM. This CDR3 is built from 13 residues. Trimming removed 3 bases from V and 6 bases from J, with 11 bases in between. Here the CDR3 DNA reads TGTGCCAGCAGTTTTGGGGGGGCGGATGGCTACACCTTC. Translation: CASSFGGADGYTF.

This clonotype was found a few times. V gene TRBV6-2 or TRBV6-3 combines with J gene TRBJ2-5, with TRBD2 as a possible D gene (5 bases). Germline V gene sequence: CDR1 MNHEY, CDR2 SVGEGT. This CDR3 is built from 14 residues. Trimming took 7 bases from V and 7 from J, leaving 19 bases between them. The CDR3, as DNA: TGTGCCAGCAAGAACAGCGGACGGTCGGGGACCCAGTACTTC. Translating gives CASKNSGRSGTQYF.

V gene TRBV7-9 combines with J gene TRBJ2-7, with TRBD2 as a possible D gene (6 bases). This CDR3 has 15 amino acids. Trimming removed 5 bases from V and 1 base from J, with 15 bases in between. The germline gives CDR1 SEHNR, CDR2 FQNEAQ (reference sequence). The CDR3 sequence is CASSAGLLMSYEQYF. For the CDR3, the DNA is TGTGCCAGCAGCGCGGGACTTCTGATGTCCTACGAGCAGTACTTC.

There are many counts of this clonotype. This chain connects TRBV7-8 to TRBJ2-7; perhaps D is TRBD1 or TRBD2 (5 bases each). The CDR3 runs to 14 residues. V lost 6 bases and J lost 7, with 19 bases in between. Germline values: CDR1 SGHVS, CDR2 FQNEAQ. CDR3 amino acids: CASSPLGAGAEQYF. CDR3 DNA: TGTGCCAGCAGTCCGCTAGGTGCCGGGGCTGAGCAGTACTTC. Variable domain in full (rest from reference TRBV7-8 and TRBJ2-7): GAGVSQSPRYKVAKRGQDVALRCDPISGHVSLFWYQQALGQGPEFLTYFQNEAQLDKSGLPSDRFFAERPEGSVSTLKIQRTQQEDSAVYLCASSPLGAGAEQYFGPGTRLTVT.

This clonotype showed up many times. The rearrangement links TRBV20-1 to TRBJ2-1; 10 bases are a match to TRBD2. This CDR3 is 15 amino acids long. V gave up 3 bases and J gave up 6 bases; unmatched junction bases: 8. Germline CDR1 reads DFQATT; CDR2 reads SNEGSKA (reference sequence). The CDR3 DNA is TGCAGTGCTAGCAAGCTAGCGGGGGATGGCAATGAGCAGTTCTTC. The encoded protein is CSASKLAGDGNEQFF.

This clonotype showed up many times. V and J are TRBV11-2 and TRBJ2-1; D perhaps matches TRBD1 (5 bases). The germline V gene has CDR1 SGHAT and CDR2 FQNNGV. The CDR3 has 14 amino acids. Trimming cost V 3 bases and J 3 bases, with 9 bases left between them. CDR3 in amino acids: CASSLFRDYNEQFF. As DNA, the CDR3 is TGTGCCAGCAGCTTGTTCAGGGACTACAATGAGCAGTTCTTC.

This clonotype was observed many times. CDR3 coding DNA: TGCAGTGCTAGTCCCGGGGGAACCACAGATACGCAGTATTTT. Its translation: CSASPGGTTDTQYF. The gene calls are TRBV20-1 and TRBJ2-3, with a weak D call TRBD2 (6 bases). The CDR3 covers 14 residues. V gave up 3 bases and J gave up 2 bases, with 12 bases separating them. CDR1 and CDR2 (germline): DFQATT, SNEGSKA (reference sequence).

This clonotype showed up many times. This rearrangement joins TRBV4-1 to TRBJ2-3, with 14 bases that match TRBD2. CDR1 is MGHRA, CDR2 YSYEKL, per germline. The CDR3 spans 17 residues. V lost 2 bases to trimming and J lost 2 bases; unmatched junction nucleotides: 3. The DNA for the CDR3 is TGCGCCAGCAGCCAATCGGGACTAGCGGGGGCCACAGATACGCAGTATTTT. It specifies CASSQSGLAGATDTQYF.